The present TCR beta chain was sequenced within a study of cytomegalovirus exposure and HLA in healthy donors. Study conclusions and caveats: About 87% or about 30% of the time was how often most TCR beta V segments were productive, according to an earlier analysis. It was only CMV serostatus that was available as immune exposure information. A missense DCLRE1C variant was associated with V- and J-gene trimming of TCR beta chains in a later analysis, and an independent cohort replicated the association.

The PCR made use of 60 Vbeta and 13 Jbeta primers. Some clones are missing from TCRdb's copy, which holds only in-frame ones; the method was immunoSEQ multiplex PCR. The sample records some 100,000 clones, roughly 70% being singletons. The CDR3 spans 16 residues. Germline V gene data show CDR1 as SGDLS and CDR2 as YYNGEE. The junction had 16 bases not matched to a gene; V was cut back by 4 bases and J by 10 bases. This clone was seen a few times. Its antigen is unidentified. The gene calls are TRBV9 and TRBJ2-1; 8 positions agree with TRBD2. The sequencing input was PBMCs. This receptor was obtained from a man in his forties or fifties in good health and CMV-seronegative. CDR3 region: CASSLNFGRDGGEQFF. CDR3 bases: TGTGCCAGCAGCTTAAACTTCGGGAGGGATGGGGGGGAGCAGTTCTTC.